One sample yielded the 5 T cell receptor beta chains listed below, sequenced in a study of OX40 agonist ivuxolimab in advanced cancers. The library was made by the immunoSEQ multiplex PCR assay. Held by TCRdb, this immuneACCESS table contains in-frame sequences only and omits some clones. Under half of the omission traces to an unresolved V gene where checked; the cause of the rest is unknown. Counted in this sample were 45,000 to 65,000 clones; less than 85% of them appeared once. 3.5% to 4.5% of the sample goes to the ten largest clones. The sequenced sample was CD4+ or CD8+ T cells sorted from blood, obtained in a trial of the OX40 agonist ivuxolimab. The receptors come from an adult with an advanced solid tumor such as melanoma, head and neck, liver or kidney cancer.

The V gene is TRBV11-2, the J gene TRBJ2-1, with D hard to call. The germline CDR1 and CDR2 sequences are SGHAT and FQNNGV. V was cut by 3 bases and J by 5 bases, with 8 bases left in between. The CDR3 contains 13 residues. This CDR3 reads CASSLRANNEQFF. Here the CDR3 DNA reads TGTGCCAGCAGCTTGCGAGCGAACAATGAGCAGTTCTTC.

J is TRBJ1-3 and V is TRBV27; D is uncertain. The CDR3 loop spans 16 amino acids. Germline V gene data show CDR1 as MNHEY and CDR2 as SMNVEV (reference sequence). V was cut by 4 bases and J by 0 bases, with 13 bases left in between. The CDR3 spells CASSSLAGISGNTIYF. CDR3 nucleotides: TGTGCCAGCAGTTCTTTAGCCGGGATCTCTGGAAACACCATATATTTT.

In its sample, this clone was seen once. This chain uses TRBV19 with TRBJ2-3; D tentatively fits TRBD1 or TRBD2 (5 bases each). V gave up 5 bases and J gave up 5 bases, with 23 bases separating them. The CDR3 length is 17 residues. Germline CDR1 LNHDA, CDR2 SQIVND (reference sequence). CDR3 nucleotides: TGTGCCAGTAGTCCCCTCAAGGGACCCCCCGGGGTAGATACGCAGTATTTT. This sequence encodes CASSPLKGPPGVDTQYF.

The chain has TRBV5-5 and TRBJ2-3; possible D gene TRBD1, 5 bases. CDR3 length: 14 amino acids. CDR1 is SGHKS and CDR2 is YYEKEE in the germline V gene (reference sequence). V lost 4 bases to trimming and J lost 6 bases, with 15 bases between them. As DNA, the CDR3 is TGTGCCAGCAGCCGAATAGGGGCCGGGGATACGCAGTATTTT. Translated: CASSRIGAGDTQYF.

The chain links TRBV11-2 to TRBJ1-1; 9 positions agree with TRBD1. The CDR3 runs 15 residues. V was pared by 4 bases and J by 3 bases, with 6 bases of the junction left unmatched. Germline assignment: CDR1 SGHAT and CDR2 FQNNGV. In DNA, the CDR3 is TGTGCCAGCAGCTCGTTACAGGGGGCCGACACTGAAGCTTTCTTT. As protein: CASSSLQGADTEAFF. The whole variable domain, filled in from reference TRBV11-2 and TRBJ1-1, reads EAGVAQSPRYKIIEKRQSVAFWCNPISGHATLYWYQQILGQGPKLLIQFQNNGVVDDSQLPKDRFSAERLKGVDSTLKIQPAKLEDSAVYLCASSSLQGADTEAFFGQGTRLTVV.